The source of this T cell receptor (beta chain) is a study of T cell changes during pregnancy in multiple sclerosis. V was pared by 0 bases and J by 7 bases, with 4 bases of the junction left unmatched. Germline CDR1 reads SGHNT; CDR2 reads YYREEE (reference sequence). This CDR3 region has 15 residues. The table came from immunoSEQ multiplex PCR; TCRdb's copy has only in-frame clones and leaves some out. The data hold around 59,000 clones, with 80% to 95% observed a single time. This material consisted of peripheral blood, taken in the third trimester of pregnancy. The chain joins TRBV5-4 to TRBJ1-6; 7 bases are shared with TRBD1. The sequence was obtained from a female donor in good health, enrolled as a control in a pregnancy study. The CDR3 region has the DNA TGTGCCAGCAGCTTGGGGTGGGACAGCAATTCACCCCTCCACTTT. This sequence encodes CASSLGWDSNSPLHF.